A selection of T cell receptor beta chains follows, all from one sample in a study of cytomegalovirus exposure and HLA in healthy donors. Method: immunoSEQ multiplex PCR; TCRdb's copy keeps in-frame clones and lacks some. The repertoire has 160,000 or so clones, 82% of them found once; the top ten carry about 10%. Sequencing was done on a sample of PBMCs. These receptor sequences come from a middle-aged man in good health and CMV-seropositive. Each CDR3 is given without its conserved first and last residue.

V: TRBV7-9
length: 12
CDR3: ASSPQGENTEAF

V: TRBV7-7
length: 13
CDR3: ASSLVGGRNNEQF

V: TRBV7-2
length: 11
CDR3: ASSRQRWLEQY

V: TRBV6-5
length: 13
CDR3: ASSSPREGKNSQY

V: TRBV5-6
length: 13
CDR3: ASSLSPGGPGELF

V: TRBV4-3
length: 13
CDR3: ASSQSGTGAYEQY

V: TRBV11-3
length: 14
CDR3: ASSSEQGAMANEQF

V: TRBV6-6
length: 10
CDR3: ASSRILDTQY

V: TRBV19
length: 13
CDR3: ASSARQGMNTEAF

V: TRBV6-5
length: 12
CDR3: ASSPTGGTDTQY

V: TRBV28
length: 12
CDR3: ASTETRNDSPLH

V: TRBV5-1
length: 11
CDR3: ASSAGQTNIQY

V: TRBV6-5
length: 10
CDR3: ASSDRVYGYT

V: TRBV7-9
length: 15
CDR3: ASSLAGGGGGTDTQY

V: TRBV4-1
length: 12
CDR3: ASSQQEKDTEAF

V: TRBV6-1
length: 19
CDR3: ASSEAVLELAGGPGMGTQY

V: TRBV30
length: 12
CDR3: AWSPPQGRVGYT

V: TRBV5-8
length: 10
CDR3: ASRRKIEELL

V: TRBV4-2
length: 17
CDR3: ASSQGISRGSGGVSIQY

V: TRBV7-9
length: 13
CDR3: ASSATGTGANVLT

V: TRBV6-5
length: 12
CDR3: ASTPRAQGYEQY

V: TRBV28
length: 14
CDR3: ASTQGGGRTDSPLH

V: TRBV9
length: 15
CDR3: ASSVAGGGWGSDTQY

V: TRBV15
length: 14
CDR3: ATSRTTGPDNEKLF

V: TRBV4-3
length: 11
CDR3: ASSAGVNQPQH

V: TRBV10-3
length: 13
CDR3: AIRVTGGDSHTQY

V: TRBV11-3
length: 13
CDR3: ASSLSNGGRDTQY

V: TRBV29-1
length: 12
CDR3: SVEIYTEIRGAF

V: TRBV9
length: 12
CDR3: ASSSGQGSYEQF

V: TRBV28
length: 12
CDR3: ASNRRGRVYEQY

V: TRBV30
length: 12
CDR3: AGNTGDLNEKLF

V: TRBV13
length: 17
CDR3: ASSLVVGGPRGGQETQY

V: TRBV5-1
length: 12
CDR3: ASSPRKGEETQY

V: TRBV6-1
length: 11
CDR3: ASSRRLNTEAF

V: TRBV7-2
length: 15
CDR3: ASSLGLRGGSTDTQY

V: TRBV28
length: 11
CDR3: ASSRLGKYEQY

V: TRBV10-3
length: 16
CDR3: AISESRSSGRAMYEQY

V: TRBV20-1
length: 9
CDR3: SARTSRGYT

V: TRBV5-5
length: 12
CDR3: ASSQGTGEVGYT

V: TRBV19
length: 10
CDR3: ASSIVSAEAF

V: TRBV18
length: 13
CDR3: ASSPLDWQNTEAF

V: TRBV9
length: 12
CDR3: ASRVDLVYNEQF

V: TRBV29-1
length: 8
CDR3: SVVVDNAF

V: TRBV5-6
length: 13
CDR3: ASSPSATSGMPQY

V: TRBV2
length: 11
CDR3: ASLRDEFYEQY